Shown below are 4 T cell receptor beta chains from a single sample sequenced in a study of T cell repertoires in cytomegalovirus infection. TCRdb reprocessed the reads with MiXCR, giving one entry per CDR3 protein. The sample lists approximately 71,000 distinct CDR3 sequences, more than 20% occurring once. Antigens of these TCRs are unknown. Sequences were derived from CD8+ T cells from cultured PBMCs, sampled from culture after CMV antigen stimulation. The receptors originated from a human donor in good health (CMV status not recorded). Some clones in this sample may be carry-over from other donors' samples.

With respect to this clonotype: Germline is not matched at one junction end, which may reflect a read error. This sequence joins TRBV7-6 and TRBJ2-2; D might be TRBD1 or TRBD2, each matching 5 bases. Germline V CDR1 and CDR2: SGHVS, FNYEAQ. The CDR3 runs 11 residues. This CDR3 is CASSLVGELLF. Written as DNA, the CDR3 is TGTGCCAGCAGCTTAGTGGGGGAGCTGCTTTTT.

This clonotype appeared a few times. The chain couples TRBV11-2 to TRBJ2-5, with 12 bases matching TRBD2. The CDR3 consists of 16 residues. Germline CDR1 reads SGHAT; CDR2 reads FQNNGV. Trimming cost V 5 bases and J 4 bases; bases outside gene matches: 8. CDR3 nucleotide sequence: TGTGCCAGCAGCCCGACTAGCGGGGGATGGCCAGAGACCCAGTACTTC. Translating gives CASSPTSGGWPETQYF.

This clonotype was counted a few times. J is TRBJ1-5 and V is TRBV23-1, with 8 bases that match TRBD1. Being an ORF, TRBV23-1 has a function that is uncertain. The length of the CDR3 is 15 residues. J was trimmed by 8 bases and V by 0 bases; bases with no gene match: 6. The CDR3 here is CASSQSGTGQEPQHF. The CDR3, as DNA: TGCGCCAGCAGTCAATCCGGGACAGGTCAGGAGCCCCAGCATTTT.

The gene calls are TRBV7-8 and TRBJ2-7; D is unresolved. Germline V gives CDR1 SGHVS, CDR2 FQNEAQ. Trimming cost V 5 bases and J 2 bases, with 7 bases left between them. This CDR3 region has 12 residues. The DNA for the CDR3 is TGTGCCAGCAGCCCACGTCCCTACGAGCAGTACTTC. Its protein is CASSPRPYEQYF.